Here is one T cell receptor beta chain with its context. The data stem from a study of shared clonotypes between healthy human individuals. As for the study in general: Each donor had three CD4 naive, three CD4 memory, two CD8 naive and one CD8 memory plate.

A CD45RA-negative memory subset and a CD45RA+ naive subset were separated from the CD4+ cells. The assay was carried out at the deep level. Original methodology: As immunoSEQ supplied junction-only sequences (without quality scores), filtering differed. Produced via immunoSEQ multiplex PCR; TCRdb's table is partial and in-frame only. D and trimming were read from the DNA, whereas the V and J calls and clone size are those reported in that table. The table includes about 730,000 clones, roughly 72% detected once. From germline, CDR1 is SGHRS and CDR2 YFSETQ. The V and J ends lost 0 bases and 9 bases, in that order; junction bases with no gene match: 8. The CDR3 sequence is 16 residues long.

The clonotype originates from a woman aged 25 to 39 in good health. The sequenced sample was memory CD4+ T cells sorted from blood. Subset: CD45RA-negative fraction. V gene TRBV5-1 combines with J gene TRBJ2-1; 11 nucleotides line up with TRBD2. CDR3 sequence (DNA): TGCGCCAGCAGCTTGGTAGCGGTAGCGGGAGGGGGTGAGCAGTTCTTC. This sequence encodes CASSLVAVAGGGEQFF.